The clone carrying this T cell receptor (beta chain) has at least ten counts. These data originate in a study of molecular identifiers for immune sequencing clone quantification. Naive CD8 T cells were FACS-sorted by CD8+CD4-CCR7+CD45RA+ markers. The CDR3 is 15 residues long. Trimming shortened V by 3 bases and J by 4 bases, and 15 bases separated the two germline ends. Germline CDR1 is LGHDT and CDR2 is YNNKEL (reference sequence). TCRdb recomputed calls from the PCR reads with MiXCR, one row per CDR3 protein. This sample has just under 650,000 distinct CDR3 sequences, with approximately 20% found just once.

This chain links TRBV3-1 with TRBJ2-5; maybe TRBD1 (5 bases). The clonotype originates from a human donor in good health. Some libraries in this study had Jurkat cell RNA spiked in. The sequenced sample was naive CD8+ T cells from blood, with Jurkat cell RNA spiked in. Subset described: FACS-sorted CD8+CD4-CCR7+CD45RA+ naive T cells. DNA of the CDR3: TGTGCCAGCAGCCACGGACACGAAGACGGAGAGACCCAGTACTTC. Its protein is CASSHGHEDGETQYF.